A selection of T cell receptor beta chains follows, all from one sample in a study of technical replicates of blood from several donors. Data came from immunoSEQ multiplex PCR; TCRdb stores just in-frame clones and leaves some out. The sample carries about 63,000 clones, around 87% recorded once. Specimen: PBMCs. These receptors originate from a human donor in good health. Some clones in this sample may be carry-over from other donors' samples. The CDR3 runs from the conserved cysteine through the conserved F or W. Each record gives: CDR3 protein, CDR3 DNA, J gene, D gene, V gene, clone size. The D gene is left open where the match is weak. Size is omitted from some rows. Given values are once, few, many or a class for expanded clones.

cdr3_aa: CASSRQPGDGSGYTF
cdr3_nt: TGTGCCAGCAGTCGACAACCGGGAGACGGCAGTGGCTACACCTTC
j_call: TRBJ1-2
d_call: .
v_call: TRBV7-3
clone_size: .

cdr3_aa: CASSVETNSPLHF
cdr3_nt: TGTGCCAGCAGCGTAGAGACAAATTCACCCCTCCACTTT
j_call: TRBJ1-6
d_call: .
v_call: TRBV9
clone_size: .

cdr3_aa: CASSTDATGAVGYTF
cdr3_nt: TGTGCCAGCAGTACGGACGCAACAGGGGCGGTCGGCTACACCTTC
j_call: TRBJ1-2
d_call: TRBD1
v_call: TRBV27
clone_size: once

cdr3_aa: CASSFFNYGYTF
cdr3_nt: TGTGCCAGCAGTTTCTTTAACTATGGCTACACCTTC
j_call: TRBJ1-2
d_call: .
v_call: TRBV27
clone_size: .

cdr3_aa: CASSLERDRGNAVYTF
cdr3_nt: TGTGCCAGCAGCTTAGAAAGGGACAGGGGCAATGCCGTCTACACCTTC
j_call: TRBJ1-2
d_call: TRBD1
v_call: TRBV7-9
clone_size: .

cdr3_aa: CASGSPWGQGTEAFF
cdr3_nt: TGTGCTAGTGGTTCTCCTTGGGGACAGGGAACTGAAGCTTTCTTT
j_call: TRBJ1-1
d_call: TRBD1
v_call: TRBV12-5
clone_size: .

cdr3_aa: CASSSAGFLQETQYF
cdr3_nt: TGTGCCAGCAGCTCCGCAGGGTTTCTACAAGAGACCCAGTACTTC
j_call: TRBJ2-5
d_call: .
v_call: TRBV13
clone_size: .

cdr3_aa: CSVATQEGQPQHF
cdr3_nt: TGCAGCGTTGCGACGCAGGAAGGCCAGCCCCAGCATTTT
j_call: TRBJ1-5
d_call: .
v_call: TRBV29-1
clone_size: .

cdr3_aa: CASSLVRGEEKLFF
cdr3_nt: TGTGCCAGCAGCTTAGTCCGGGGGGAAGAAAAACTGTTTTTT
j_call: TRBJ1-4
d_call: .
v_call: TRBV7-2
clone_size: .

cdr3_aa: CASSLGAVSSYEQYF
cdr3_nt: TGTGCCAGCAGCTTAGGGGCAGTTAGCTCCTACGAGCAGTACTTC
j_call: TRBJ2-7
d_call: .
v_call: TRBV7-8
clone_size: .

cdr3_aa: CASSDWSPSLLF
cdr3_nt: TGTGCCAGCAGCGATTGGAGTCCCAGTTTGCTCTTC
j_call: TRBJ2-1
d_call: .
v_call: TRBV6-1
clone_size: once

cdr3_aa: CASSSSDRYGEEGQYF
cdr3_nt: TGTGCCAGCAGCTCATCGGACCGTTACGGGGAAGAGGGCCAGTACTTC
j_call: TRBJ2-5
d_call: .
v_call: TRBV9
clone_size: .

cdr3_aa: CASKGQYTGELFF
cdr3_nt: TGTGCCAGCAAGGGACAGTACACCGGGGAGCTGTTTTTT
j_call: TRBJ2-2
d_call: TRBD1
v_call: TRBV2
clone_size: .

cdr3_aa: CASSQGEAYEQYF
cdr3_nt: TGTGCCAGCTCCCAGGGGGAGGCCTACGAGCAGTACTTC
j_call: TRBJ2-7
d_call: .
v_call: TRBV18
clone_size: .

cdr3_aa: CASSSYETQYF
cdr3_nt: TGTGCCAGCAGTTCTTATGAGACCCAGTACTTC
j_call: TRBJ2-5
d_call: .
v_call: TRBV6-5
clone_size: .

cdr3_aa: CASSSPEGGGLVTDTQYF
cdr3_nt: TGTGCCAGCAGCTCCCCTGAGGGCGGGGGACTGGTCACAGATACGCAGTATTTT
j_call: TRBJ2-3
d_call: TRBD2
v_call: TRBV5-4
clone_size: once

cdr3_aa: CASSLASGGVLDTQYF
cdr3_nt: TGTGCCAGCAGCTTGGCTAGCGGGGGCGTATTGGATACGCAGTATTTT
j_call: TRBJ2-3
d_call: TRBD2
v_call: TRBV5-4
clone_size: .

cdr3_aa: CASSLAGAGGFTGELFF
cdr3_nt: TGCGCCAGCAGCTTGGCCGGCGCGGGAGGTTTCACCGGGGAGCTGTTTTTT
j_call: TRBJ2-2
d_call: TRBD2
v_call: TRBV5-1
clone_size: .

cdr3_aa: CAISIQNTEAFF
cdr3_nt: TGTGCCATCAGTATCCAAAACACTGAAGCTTTCTTT
j_call: TRBJ1-1
d_call: .
v_call: TRBV10-3
clone_size: .

cdr3_aa: CASSPSRGANYGYTF
cdr3_nt: TGTGCCAGTAGTCCTTCCAGGGGAGCTAACTATGGCTACACCTTC
j_call: TRBJ1-2
d_call: .
v_call: TRBV19
clone_size: .

cdr3_aa: CASSVEYSRNEQFF
cdr3_nt: TGTGCCAGCAGCGTAGAGTACTCCCGCAATGAGCAGTTCTTC
j_call: TRBJ2-1
d_call: .
v_call: TRBV9
clone_size: .

cdr3_aa: CASSLGDRGDYNEQFF
cdr3_nt: TGTGCCAGCAGCTTAGGGGACAGGGGGGATTACAATGAGCAGTTCTTC
j_call: TRBJ2-1
d_call: TRBD1
v_call: TRBV11-3
clone_size: .

cdr3_aa: CATSGSTSGGARDIQYF
cdr3_nt: TGTGCCACCAGCGGCTCGACTAGCGGGGGGGCCCGTGACATTCAGTACTTC
j_call: TRBJ2-4
d_call: TRBD2
v_call: TRBV15
clone_size: .

cdr3_aa: CASSLLSGSRNEQFF
cdr3_nt: TGTGCCAGCAGCTTGTTAAGCGGGAGTCGGAATGAGCAGTTCTTC
j_call: TRBJ2-1
d_call: TRBD2
v_call: TRBV5-4
clone_size: once

cdr3_aa: CASSLGLAEQFF
cdr3_nt: TGTGCCAGCAGCTTAGGCCTAGCGGAGCAGTTCTTC
j_call: TRBJ2-1
d_call: .
v_call: TRBV11-3
clone_size: .

cdr3_aa: CASSNPWTDNTEAFF
cdr3_nt: TGTGCCAGCAGCAATCCTTGGACAGATAACACTGAAGCTTTCTTT
j_call: TRBJ1-1
d_call: .
v_call: TRBV7-9
clone_size: once

cdr3_aa: CASSLSNQGKSGYTF
cdr3_nt: TGTGCCAGCAGTTTATCAAACCAGGGCAAGAGTGGCTACACCTTC
j_call: TRBJ1-2
d_call: .
v_call: TRBV27
clone_size: .

cdr3_aa: CASSSVGASGNTIYF
cdr3_nt: TGCGCCAGCAGTAGTGTAGGGGCCTCTGGAAACACCATATATTTT
j_call: TRBJ1-3
d_call: .
v_call: TRBV5-1
clone_size: .

cdr3_aa: CASSVDRFNQPQHF
cdr3_nt: TGTGCCAGTAGTGTTGACAGATTCAATCAGCCCCAGCATTTT
j_call: TRBJ1-5
d_call: .
v_call: TRBV19
clone_size: .

cdr3_aa: CASSLTGDTEAFF
cdr3_nt: TGTGCCAGCAGCTTAACAGGGGACACTGAAGCTTTCTTT
j_call: TRBJ1-1
d_call: TRBD1
v_call: TRBV7-9
clone_size: .

cdr3_aa: CSVELTGGRSSYEQYF
cdr3_nt: TGCAGCGTTGAATTAACAGGGGGCAGGAGCTCCTACGAGCAGTACTTC
j_call: TRBJ2-7
d_call: TRBD1
v_call: TRBV29-1
clone_size: .

cdr3_aa: CASSPDGELGGYTF
cdr3_nt: TGTGCCAGCTCACCGGACGGGGAGCTTGGAGGCTACACCTTC
j_call: TRBJ1-2
d_call: .
v_call: TRBV18
clone_size: .

cdr3_aa: CASSQQTGDLPHGYTF
cdr3_nt: TGCGCCAGCAGTCAACAAACGGGTGACCTACCACATGGCTACACCTTC
j_call: TRBJ1-2
d_call: .
v_call: TRBV23-1
clone_size: .

cdr3_aa: CASSERGGYGYTF
cdr3_nt: TGTGCCAGCAGTGAAAGGGGTGGGTATGGCTACACCTTC
j_call: TRBJ1-2
d_call: .
v_call: TRBV6-1
clone_size: once

cdr3_aa: CASSKYGQGVTEAFF
cdr3_nt: TGTGCCAGCAGCAAATACGGACAGGGAGTGACTGAAGCTTTCTTT
j_call: TRBJ1-1
d_call: TRBD1
v_call: TRBV7-2
clone_size: .

cdr3_aa: CAGKGQDNQPQHF
cdr3_nt: TGTGCCGGAAAGGGACAGGATAATCAGCCCCAGCATTTT
j_call: TRBJ1-5
d_call: TRBD1
v_call: TRBV30
clone_size: .

cdr3_aa: CATSRDQENEKLFF
cdr3_nt: TGTGCCACCAGCAGAGATCAGGAAAATGAAAAACTGTTTTTT
j_call: TRBJ1-4
d_call: .
v_call: TRBV15
clone_size: .

cdr3_aa: CSVGGGRTFF
cdr3_nt: TGCAGCGTTGGGGGGGGCAGGACTTTCTTT
j_call: TRBJ1-1
d_call: .
v_call: TRBV29-1
clone_size: .

cdr3_aa: CASRTRETTGELFF
cdr3_nt: TGTGCCAGCCGAACGAGGGAAACGACCGGGGAGCTGTTTTTT
j_call: TRBJ2-2
d_call: .
v_call: TRBV6-5
clone_size: once

cdr3_aa: CASSLSVLLNTEAFF
cdr3_nt: TGTGCCAGCAGCTTGTCCGTACTTTTAAACACTGAAGCTTTCTTT
j_call: TRBJ1-1
d_call: .
v_call: TRBV11-2
clone_size: .

cdr3_aa: CASRRGSPYNEQFF
cdr3_nt: TGTGCCTCCCGGCGGGGGTCCCCTTACAATGAGCAGTTCTTC
j_call: TRBJ2-1
d_call: TRBD2
v_call: TRBV10-3
clone_size: few

cdr3_aa: CASSSPRTGGSYNEQFF
cdr3_nt: TGCGCCAGCAGCTCCCCCCGGACAGGGGGGTCCTACAATGAGCAGTTCTTC
j_call: TRBJ2-1
d_call: TRBD1
v_call: TRBV5-1
clone_size: .

cdr3_aa: CASSRQGAGELFF
cdr3_nt: TGTGCCAGCAGCCGACAGGGTGCCGGGGAGCTGTTTTTT
j_call: TRBJ2-2
d_call: TRBD1
v_call: TRBV5-8
clone_size: once

cdr3_aa: CASSVGAQETQYF
cdr3_nt: TGTGCCAGCAGCGTAGGAGCGCAAGAGACCCAGTACTTC
j_call: TRBJ2-5
d_call: .
v_call: TRBV9
clone_size: .

cdr3_aa: CASRPTSARDEQYF
cdr3_nt: TGTGCCAGCAGGCCGACTAGCGCGAGGGACGAGCAGTACTTC
j_call: TRBJ2-7
d_call: TRBD2
v_call: TRBV2
clone_size: .

cdr3_aa: CAWSPRQGNYGYTF
cdr3_nt: TGTGCCTGGAGTCCTCGACAGGGGAACTATGGCTACACCTTC
j_call: TRBJ1-2
d_call: TRBD1
v_call: TRBV30
clone_size: once